This record looks at one TCR beta chain sequence and its context. Its antigen remains unidentified. The data were produced by immunoSEQ multiplex PCR, yet TCRdb's version contains in-frame clones alone and is incomplete. The sample includes roughly 120,000 clones, more than 80% of them seen just once. This entry comes from a study of T cell responses to AZD1222 COVID-19 vaccine. General observations from the study: Donors skewed white British and female; clonal diversity was possibly underestimated. Among AZD1222 vaccinees, only six or seven were seropositive at baseline. Repertoire sampling happened only post peak T cell response.

Second-dose intervals near 4 or 12 weeks were combined. V was clipped by 4 bases and J by 1 base; unmatched bases: 2. Germline V gene data show CDR1 as SGHRS and CDR2 as YFSETQ. This CDR3 has 14 amino acids. V gene TRBV5-1 combines with J gene TRBJ1-5; 7 bases match TRBD1. The source of this sequence is an adult who received the AZD1222 COVID-19 vaccine. Material: peripheral blood, obtained 28 days after the second AZD1222 dose. As DNA, the CDR3 is TGCGCCAGCAGCCCGGGACAGAGCAATCAGCCCCAGCATTTT. It is translated as CASSPGQSNQPQHF.